The 14 T cell receptor beta chains presented below share a single source sample, sequenced in a study of blood T cell repertoires in COVID-19. Profiled with immunoSEQ multiplex PCR; TCRdb holds only in-frame clones, not every one. The sample lists around 290,000 clones; 88% were seen once. The sample consisted of PBMCs or T cells enriched from blood (not recorded which). The receptors stem from a woman aged 55-75 years in a cohort exposed to, infected with or recovered from COVID-19 (not recorded which).

The V call is TRBV6-6, the J call TRBJ2-7; no reliable D call. Trimming cost V 0 bases and J 4 bases, with 7 bases left between them. The CDR3 is 13 amino acids. From germline, CDR1 is MNHNY and CDR2 SVGAGI (reference sequence). CDR3 residues: CASSYSSEYEQYF. CDR3 nucleotide sequence: TGTGCCAGCAGTTACTCGTCGGAGTACGAGCAGTACTTC.

The chain combines TRBV28 with TRBJ1-4; maybe TRBD1 (5 bases). CDR1 and CDR2 from the germline V gene are MDHEN and SYDVKM. The length of the CDR3 is 14 residues. Trimming removed 5 bases from V and 7 bases from J, with 14 bases in between. CDR3 sequence: CASSGQGIGEKLFF. CDR3 sequence (DNA): TGTGCCAGCAGTGGTCAGGGTATCGGTGAAAAACTGTTTTTT.

About this clone: Other DNA sequences in the sample encode the same CDR3. V gene TRBV5-1 combines with J gene TRBJ2-1; possible D gene TRBD2, 5 bases. This CDR3 region has 14 residues. Germline assignment: CDR1 SGHRS and CDR2 YFSETQ. The ends were cut back, 0 bases at V and 2 bases at J, with 6 bases in the middle. The CDR3 protein is CASSLAGTYNEQFF. The CDR3 DNA reads as TGCGCCAGCAGCTTGGCGGGGACCTACAATGAGCAGTTCTTC.

The chain combines TRBV28 with TRBJ1-5; TRBD1 matches at 7 bases. This CDR3 has 15 amino acids. Germline values: CDR1 MDHEN, CDR2 SYDVKM. V dropped 6 bases and J dropped 0; count of bases not matched to a gene: 5. Written as DNA, the CDR3 is TGTGCCAGCAGCCCCGGGACAGCTAGCAATCAGCCCCAGCATTTT. Protein product: CASSPGTASNQPQHF.

This chain links TRBV29-1 with TRBJ1-2; 9 positions match TRBD1. J lost 7 bases, V lost 8 bases, and 11 bases had no gene match. The CDR3 covers 13 residues. CDR1 is SQVTM, CDR2 ANQGSEA, per germline. The CDR3 nucleotides are TGCAGCTTCACTCCACAGGGGGCGGTTGGCTACACCTTC. Protein sequence: CSFTPQGAVGYTF. The variable domain in full, with the rest retrieved from reference TRBV29-1 and TRBJ1-2, is SAVISQKPSRDICQRGTSLTIQCQVDSQVTMMFWYRQQPGQSLTLIATANQGSEATYESGFVIDKFPISRPNLTFSTLTVSNMSPEDSSIYLCSFTPQGAVGYTFGSGTRLTVV.

Remarks on this clone: The same CDR3 arises from other DNA sequences in this sample as well. The chain uses TRBV5-1 and TRBJ2-7; 9 nucleotides align to TRBD1. Germline V gene data show CDR1 as SGHRS and CDR2 as YFSETQ. J was trimmed by 4 bases and V by 2 bases; bases with no gene match: 7. The CDR3 runs 15 residues. CDR3 region: CASSLDGTGPYEQYF. In DNA, the CDR3 is TGCGCCAGCAGCTTAGACGGGACAGGGCCGTACGAGCAGTACTTC.

The table lists this clone with a count of one. The chain joins TRBV19 to TRBJ2-1; D not resolved. Germline V gene data show CDR1 as LNHDA and CDR2 as SQIVND (reference sequence). Trimming removed 6 bases at V and 4 bases at J, with 13 bases between. The CDR3 extends over 14 amino acids. In nucleotides, the CDR3 is TGTGCCAGTAGGAAGGCTCAGGCTTACAATGAGCAGTTCTTC. Translated: CASRKAQAYNEQFF.

The J gene is TRBJ2-7, the V gene TRBV5-4; 14 bases map to TRBD2. The CDR3 spans 16 residues. The trim removed 0 bases at V and 4 bases at J, leaving 3 bases unmatched. Per germline, CDR1 SGHNT and CDR2 YYREEE (reference sequence). CDR3 nucleotides: TGTGCCAGCAGCTTGGGACTAGCGGGAGGGGAATACGAGCAGTACTTC. This translates into CASSLGLAGGEYEQYF.

The chain joins TRBV9 to TRBJ1-3; perhaps TRBD1 as D (5 bases). V lost 0 bases and J 0 bases, leaving 10 bases between the germline ends. Germline loops: CDR1 SGDLS, CDR2 YYNGEE. The CDR3 runs 16 residues. The CDR3 DNA follows: TGTGCCAGCAGCGTAGCTCCAGGGCTCTCTGGAAACACCATATATTTT. This sequence encodes CASSVAPGLSGNTIYF.

The chain employs TRBV9 and TRBJ2-5; TRBD2 aligns across 10 bases. This CDR3 has 17 amino acids. Germline trimming cut 0 bases from V and 4 bases from J; bases unmatched to any gene: 9. Germline CDR1 is SGDLS and CDR2 is YYNGEE. This CDR3 is CASSVGTSGIPRETQYF. CDR3 nucleotide sequence: TGTGCCAGCAGCGTAGGAACTAGCGGGATCCCTAGAGAGACCCAGTACTTC.

This clone was recorded once. This chain links TRBV6-2 or TRBV6-3 with TRBJ1-5; tentatively, D is TRBD1 (5 bases). This CDR3 is 16 amino acids long. Germline V gives CDR1 MNHEY, CDR2 SVGEGT. The V and J ends lost 5 bases and 0 bases respectively, with 14 bases between them. This CDR3 reads CASSTRSGYSNQPQHF. The CDR3 region has the DNA TGTGCCAGCAGTACGAGGTCAGGGTATAGCAATCAGCCCCAGCATTTT.

This clone came up a few times. The rearrangement links TRBV7-2 to TRBJ2-3; TRBD2 is a possible D gene (6 bases). V was pared by 4 bases and J by 5 bases, with 16 bases between. Germline lookup yields CDR1 SGHTA and CDR2 FQGNSA. The CDR3 runs 15 residues. CDR3 sequence: CASSWSQRVKDTQYF. Written as DNA, the CDR3 is TGTGCCAGCAGCTGGAGCCAGCGGGTAAAAGATACGCAGTATTTT. Variable domain in full (rest from reference TRBV7-2 and TRBJ2-3): GAGVSQSPSNKVTEKGKDVELRCDPISGHTALYWYRQSLGQGLEFLIYFQGNSAPDKSGLPSDRFSAERTGGSVSTLTIQRTQQEDSAVYLCASSWSQRVKDTQYFGPGTRLTVL.

V usage is TRBV9 and J usage is TRBJ1-5, with D possibly TRBD1 on 6 matching bases. Per the germline V gene, CDR1 is SGDLS and CDR2 is YYNGEE. The CDR3 has 16 residues. The V gene lost 0 bases and the J gene lost 2 bases, with 12 bases spanning the gap. CDR3 sequence reads: CASSVGAGAGNQPQHF. The DNA for the CDR3 is TGTGCCAGCAGCGTAGGAGCGGGGGCGGGCAATCAGCCCCAGCATTTT.

The genes are TRBV18 and TRBJ2-2; D is ambiguous. The CDR3 contains 16 residues. CDR1 and CDR2 from the germline V gene are KGHSH and LQKENI. Trimming removed 2 bases at V and 3 bases at J, with 13 bases between. In DNA form, the CDR3 reads TGTGCCAGCTCACCATTCGCGGAGTTGGACACCGGGGAGCTGTTTTTT. Translation gives CASSPFAELDTGELFF.